The source of this T cell receptor (beta chain) is a study of blood T cell repertoires in COVID-19 (dated by TCRdb to 2020 to 2021). Concerning the study at large: Samples covering the acute and convalescent phases of COVID-19 were provided by collaborators in the United States, Italy and Spain. The material from the prospective study consisted of cDNA or gDNA derived from T cells, B-cell-depleted T cells, or PBMCs. The dataset comprised deeply sampled blood TCRbeta repertoires from subjects exposed to, actively infected with, or recovered from COVID-19. The repertoires were released in a freely available public database meant as a resource for research on the immune response to SARS-CoV-2. The samples were drawn from the first 160 participants of the ongoing ImmuneRACE study and from 950 to 1,500 subjects provided by 6 global collaborators. Sample metadata almost always included a de-identified subject ID, COVID-19 status, age in years and sex. HLA class I and class II types, where available, came from metadata supplied by the sample provider rather than from assay-based typing.

Spanning cysteine to phenylalanine, the CDR3 consists of 14 amino acids. Of all the DNA, just the CDR3 is kept, 42 bases in frame from base 1. The CDR1 and CDR2 encoded by the germline V gene are LGHNT and FRNRAP. V sheds 3 bases and J sheds 0 bases, leaving 7 bases between their ends. The research as a whole found: Clinical and demographic metadata were provided uncurated, with the amount varying by source and participant.

Notes on this clone: The antigen it recognizes is unknown. No base-level quality is on record; no much larger clone is a single base apart.

TCRbeta CDR3 regions were amplified from genomic DNA by means of the immunoSEQ Assay, a bias-controlled multiplex PCR. On the authors' methods: Nucleated cell counts per sample were estimated from amplification of reference gene primers within the assay. To quantify the absolute abundance of each unique TCRbeta CDR3 rearrangement, sequence reads were collapsed and filtered. Productive Simpson clonality was computed per sample as the square root of Simpson's diversity index over productive rearrangements. In TCRdb, the immuneACCESS table is reduced to in-frame sequences with V and J assigned. These tables do not hold every clone; where another copy was compared, an unresolved V gene accounts for under half, and the others remain unexplained. V and J calls and clone size are those listed in that table; D and trimming were worked out from the DNA. The sample profile shows 160,000 or so clones; roughly 87% of them were found once. The top ten clonotypes cover more than 1.5% of the sample.

Collaborating institutions collected whole blood in K2EDTA tubes following their own protocols. Collaborator samples were shipped for TCRbeta analysis as frozen whole blood, isolated PBMCs, or DNA extracted from either sample type. Sequenced input: peripheral blood. The TCR comes from a woman aged 50 to 60 with acute or convalescent COVID-19. The chain employs TRBV12-5 and TRBJ2-3, and TRBD2 may be the D gene, going by 5 matching bases. The CDR3 protein: CASGLDYSTDTQYF. Here is the DNA: TGTGCTAGTGGTTTAGACTACAGCACAGATACGCAGTATTTT.